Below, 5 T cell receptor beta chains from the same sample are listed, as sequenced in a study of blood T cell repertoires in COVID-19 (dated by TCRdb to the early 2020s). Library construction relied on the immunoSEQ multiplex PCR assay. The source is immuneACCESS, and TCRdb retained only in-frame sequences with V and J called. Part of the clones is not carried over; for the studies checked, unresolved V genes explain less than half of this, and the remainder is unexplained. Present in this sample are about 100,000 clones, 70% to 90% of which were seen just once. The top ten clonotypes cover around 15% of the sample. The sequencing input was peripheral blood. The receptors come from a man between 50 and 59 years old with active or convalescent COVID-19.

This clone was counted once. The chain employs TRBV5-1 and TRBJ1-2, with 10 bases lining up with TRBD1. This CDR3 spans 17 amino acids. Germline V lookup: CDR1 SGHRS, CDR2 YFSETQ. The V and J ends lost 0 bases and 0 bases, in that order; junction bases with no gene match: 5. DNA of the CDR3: TGCGCCAGCAGCTTGGAGGGACAGGGGCGAACTAACTATGGCTACACCTTC. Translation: CASSLEGQGRTNYGYTF.

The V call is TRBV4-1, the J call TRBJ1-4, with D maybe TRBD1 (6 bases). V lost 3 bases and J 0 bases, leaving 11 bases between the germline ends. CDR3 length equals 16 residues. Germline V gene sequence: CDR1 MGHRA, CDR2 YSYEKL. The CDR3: CASSQDTGSTNEKLFF. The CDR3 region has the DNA TGCGCCAGCAGCCAGGACACAGGGTCAACTAATGAAAAACTGTTTTTT.

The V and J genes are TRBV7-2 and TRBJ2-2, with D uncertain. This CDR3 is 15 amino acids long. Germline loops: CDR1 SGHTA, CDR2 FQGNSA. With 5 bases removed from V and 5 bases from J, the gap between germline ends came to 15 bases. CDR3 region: CASSPTRVLTGELFF. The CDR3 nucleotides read TGTGCCAGCAGCCCCACCCGGGTATTAACCGGGGAGCTGTTTTTT.

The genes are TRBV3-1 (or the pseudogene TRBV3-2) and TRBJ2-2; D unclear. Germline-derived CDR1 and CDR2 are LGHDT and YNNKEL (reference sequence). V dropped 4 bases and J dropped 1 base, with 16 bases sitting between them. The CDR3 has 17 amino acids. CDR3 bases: TGTGCCAGCAGCCGAACCCAAGGCAGGCGGAACACCGGGGAGCTGTTTTTT. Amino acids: CASSRTQGRRNTGELFF.

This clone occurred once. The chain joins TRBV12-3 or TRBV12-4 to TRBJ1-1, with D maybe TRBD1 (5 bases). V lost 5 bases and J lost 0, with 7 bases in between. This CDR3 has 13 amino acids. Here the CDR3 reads CASSAQVNTEAFF. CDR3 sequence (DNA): TGTGCCAGCAGTGCACAGGTGAACACTGAAGCTTTCTTT.